The subject of this entry is one T cell receptor beta chain. Its target is not known. TCR cDNA was made by 5'RACE template switching, adding a universal primer site and UMIs. Via MiXCR, TCRdb re-called the 5' RACE reads, giving one row per CDR3 protein. The sample shows tens of thousands of distinct CDR3 sequences, roughly 7.3% of them seen only once. The record originates from a study of T cells after yellow fever vaccination. Per the germline V gene, CDR1 is SSHAT and CDR2 is FNYEAQ (reference sequence). The V and J ends lost 5 bases and 2 bases respectively, with 16 bases between them. The CDR3 runs 16 residues. Study conclusions and caveats: When the response was secondary, it was weaker but reached its peak faster, day 5 versus 15.

The TCR comes from a man in his thirties or forties who received the YFV17D yellow fever vaccine. The material sequenced was CD8+ T cells sorted from PBMCs, taken 15 days after the yellow fever booster vaccination. The chain links TRBV7-7 to TRBJ1-3; a weak D match, TRBD1 (5 bases). CDR3 loop: CASSHPGADAGNTIYF. The CDR3 nucleotides read TGTGCCAGCAGCCACCCTGGGGCAGACGCTGGAAACACCATATATTTT.